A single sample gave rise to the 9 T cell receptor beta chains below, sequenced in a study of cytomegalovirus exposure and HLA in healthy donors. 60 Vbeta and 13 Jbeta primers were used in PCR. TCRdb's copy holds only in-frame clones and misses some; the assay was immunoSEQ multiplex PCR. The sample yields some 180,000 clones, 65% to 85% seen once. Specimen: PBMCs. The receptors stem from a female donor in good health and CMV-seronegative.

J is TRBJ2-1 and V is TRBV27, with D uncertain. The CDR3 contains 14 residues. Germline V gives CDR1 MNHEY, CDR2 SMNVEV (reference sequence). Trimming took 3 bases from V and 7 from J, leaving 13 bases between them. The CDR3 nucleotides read TGTGCCAGCAGTTTGGGTACTAATGGGAATGAGCAGTTCTTC. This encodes CASSLGTNGNEQFF.

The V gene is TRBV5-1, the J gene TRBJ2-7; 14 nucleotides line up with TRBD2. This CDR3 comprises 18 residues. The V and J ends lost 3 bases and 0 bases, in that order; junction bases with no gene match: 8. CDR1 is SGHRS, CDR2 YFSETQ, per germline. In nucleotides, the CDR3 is TGCGCCAGCAGCTGGGGACTAGCGGGAGCGTCTCTCTCCTACGAGCAGTACTTC. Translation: CASSWGLAGASLSYEQYF.

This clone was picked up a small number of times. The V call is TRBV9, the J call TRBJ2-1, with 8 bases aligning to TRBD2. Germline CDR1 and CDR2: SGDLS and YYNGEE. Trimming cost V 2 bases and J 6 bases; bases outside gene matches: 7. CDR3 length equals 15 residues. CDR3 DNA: TGTGCCAGCAGCGTGAGCGGGAGAGAGGTCAATGAGCAGTTCTTC. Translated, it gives CASSVSGREVNEQFF.

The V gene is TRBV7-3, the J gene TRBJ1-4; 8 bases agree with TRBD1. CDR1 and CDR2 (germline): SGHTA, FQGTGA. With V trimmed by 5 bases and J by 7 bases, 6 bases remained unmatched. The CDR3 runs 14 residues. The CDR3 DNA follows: TGTGCCAGCAGCCCGGACAGGGAGGTTGAAAAACTGTTTTTT. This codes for CASSPDREVEKLFF.

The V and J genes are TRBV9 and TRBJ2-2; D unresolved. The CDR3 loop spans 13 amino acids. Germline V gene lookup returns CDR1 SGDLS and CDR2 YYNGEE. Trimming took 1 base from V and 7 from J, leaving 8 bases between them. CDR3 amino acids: CASSVSFSGELFF. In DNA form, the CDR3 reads TGTGCCAGCAGCGTATCTTTTAGCGGGGAGCTGTTTTTT.

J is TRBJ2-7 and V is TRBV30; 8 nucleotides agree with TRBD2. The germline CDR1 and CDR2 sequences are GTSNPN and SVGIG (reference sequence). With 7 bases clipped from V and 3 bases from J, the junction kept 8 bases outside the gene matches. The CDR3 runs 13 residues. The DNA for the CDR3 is TGTGCCTTGGCGGGGGGACTCGGCTACGAGCAGTACTTC. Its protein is CALAGGLGYEQYF.

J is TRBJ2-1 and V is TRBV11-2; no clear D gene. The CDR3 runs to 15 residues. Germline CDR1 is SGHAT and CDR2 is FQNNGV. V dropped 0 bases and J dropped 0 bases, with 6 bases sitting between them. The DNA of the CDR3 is TGTGCCAGCAGCTTAGATTTCAGCTCCTACAATGAGCAGTTCTTC. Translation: CASSLDFSSYNEQFF.

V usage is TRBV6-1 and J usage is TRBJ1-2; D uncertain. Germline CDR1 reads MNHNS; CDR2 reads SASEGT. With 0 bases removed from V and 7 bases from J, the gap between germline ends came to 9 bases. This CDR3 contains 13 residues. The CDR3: CASSEAPTGGYTF. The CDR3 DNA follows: TGTGCCAGCAGTGAAGCGCCGACTGGTGGCTACACCTTC.

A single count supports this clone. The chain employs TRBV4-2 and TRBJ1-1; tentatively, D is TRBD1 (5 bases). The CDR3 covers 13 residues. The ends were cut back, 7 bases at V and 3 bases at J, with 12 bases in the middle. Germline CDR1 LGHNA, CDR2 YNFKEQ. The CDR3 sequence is CASNRGDDTEAFF. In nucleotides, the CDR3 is TGTGCCAGCAATCGGGGGGACGACACTGAAGCTTTCTTT.